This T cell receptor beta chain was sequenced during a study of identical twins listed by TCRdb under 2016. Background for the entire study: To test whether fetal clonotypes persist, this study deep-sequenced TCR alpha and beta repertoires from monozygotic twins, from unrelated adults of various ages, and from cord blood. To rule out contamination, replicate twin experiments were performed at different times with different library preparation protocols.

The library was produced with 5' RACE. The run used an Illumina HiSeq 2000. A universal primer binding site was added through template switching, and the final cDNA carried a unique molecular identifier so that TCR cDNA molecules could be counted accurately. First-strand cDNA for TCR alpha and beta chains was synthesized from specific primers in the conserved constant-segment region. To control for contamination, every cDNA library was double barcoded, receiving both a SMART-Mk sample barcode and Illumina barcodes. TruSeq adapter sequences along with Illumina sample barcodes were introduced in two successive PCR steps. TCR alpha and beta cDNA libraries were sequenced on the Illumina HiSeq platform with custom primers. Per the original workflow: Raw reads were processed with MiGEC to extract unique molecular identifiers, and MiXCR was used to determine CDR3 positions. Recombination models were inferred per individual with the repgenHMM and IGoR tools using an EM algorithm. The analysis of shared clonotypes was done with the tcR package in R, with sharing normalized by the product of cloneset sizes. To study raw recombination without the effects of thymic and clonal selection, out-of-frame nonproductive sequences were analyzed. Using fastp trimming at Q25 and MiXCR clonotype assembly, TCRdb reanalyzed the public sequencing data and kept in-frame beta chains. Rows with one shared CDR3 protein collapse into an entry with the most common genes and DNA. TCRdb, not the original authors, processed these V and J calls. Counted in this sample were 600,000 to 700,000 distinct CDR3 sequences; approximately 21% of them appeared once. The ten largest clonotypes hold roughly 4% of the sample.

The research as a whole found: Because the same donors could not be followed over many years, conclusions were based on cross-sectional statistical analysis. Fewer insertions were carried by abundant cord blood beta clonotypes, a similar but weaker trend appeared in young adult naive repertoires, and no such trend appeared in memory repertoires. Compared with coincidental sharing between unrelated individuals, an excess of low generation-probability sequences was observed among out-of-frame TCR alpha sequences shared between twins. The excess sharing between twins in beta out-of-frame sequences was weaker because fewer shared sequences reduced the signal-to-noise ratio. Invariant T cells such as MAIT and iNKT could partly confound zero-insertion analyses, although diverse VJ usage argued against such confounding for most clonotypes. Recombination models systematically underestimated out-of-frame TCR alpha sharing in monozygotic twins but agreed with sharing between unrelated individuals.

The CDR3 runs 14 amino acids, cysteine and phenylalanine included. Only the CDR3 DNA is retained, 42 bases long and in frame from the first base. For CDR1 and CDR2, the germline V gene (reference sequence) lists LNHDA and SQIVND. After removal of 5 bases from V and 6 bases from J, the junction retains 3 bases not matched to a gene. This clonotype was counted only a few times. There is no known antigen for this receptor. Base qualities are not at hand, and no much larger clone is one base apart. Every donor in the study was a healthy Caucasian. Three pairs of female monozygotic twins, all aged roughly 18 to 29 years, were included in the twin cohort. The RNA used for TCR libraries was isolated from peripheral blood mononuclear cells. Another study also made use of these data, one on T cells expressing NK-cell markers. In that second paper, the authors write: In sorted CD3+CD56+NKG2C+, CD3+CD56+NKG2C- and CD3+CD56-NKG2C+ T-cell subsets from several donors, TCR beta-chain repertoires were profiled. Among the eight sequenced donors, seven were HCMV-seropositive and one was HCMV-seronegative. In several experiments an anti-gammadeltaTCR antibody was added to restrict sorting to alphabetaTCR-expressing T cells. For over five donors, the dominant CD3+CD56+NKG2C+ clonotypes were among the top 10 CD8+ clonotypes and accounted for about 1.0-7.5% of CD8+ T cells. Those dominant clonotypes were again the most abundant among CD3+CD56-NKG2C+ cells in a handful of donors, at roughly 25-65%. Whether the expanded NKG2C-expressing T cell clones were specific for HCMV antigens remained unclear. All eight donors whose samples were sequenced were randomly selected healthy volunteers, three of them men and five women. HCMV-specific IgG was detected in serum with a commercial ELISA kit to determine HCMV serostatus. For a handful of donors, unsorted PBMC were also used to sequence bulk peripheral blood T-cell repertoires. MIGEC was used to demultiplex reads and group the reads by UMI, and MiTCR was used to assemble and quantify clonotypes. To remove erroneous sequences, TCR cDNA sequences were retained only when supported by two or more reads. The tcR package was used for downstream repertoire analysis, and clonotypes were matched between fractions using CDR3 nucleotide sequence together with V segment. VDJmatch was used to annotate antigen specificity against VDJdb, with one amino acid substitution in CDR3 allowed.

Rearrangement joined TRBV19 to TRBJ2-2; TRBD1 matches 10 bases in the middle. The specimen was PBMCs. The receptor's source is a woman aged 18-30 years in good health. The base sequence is TGTGCCAGTAGTCGGGACAGGGGACCCGGGGAGCTGTTTTTT. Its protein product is CASSRDRGPGELFF.